This T cell receptor (beta chain) was captured in a study of human T cells and chemical hapten exposure. TCRdb reprocessed the RACE reads via MiXCR and lists one record per CDR3 protein. The data contain tens of thousands of distinct CDR3 sequences, 7.5% to 8% of them singletons. Losses at the gene ends were 1 base for V and 5 bases for J; bases not matched to a gene: 3. CDR1 is SEHNR, CDR2 FQNEAQ, per germline (reference sequence). The CDR3 spans 15 residues. This clonotype was picked up a small number of times. The time point was: pre-sensitization, week 0. Treatment in this sample: therapeutic diphenylcyclopropenone sensitization with weekly scalp DPC.

The chain carries TRBV7-9 and TRBJ1-5; 9 bases are shared with TRBD1. The specimen was whole blood, collected in connection with sensitization to the hapten diphenylcyclopropenone (DPC). The TCR originated in a woman aged 50 to 65 with alopecia areata. Some clones in this sample may be carry-over from other donors' samples. The CDR3 region has the DNA TGTGCCAGCAGCTTAGGGACAGGGGACCATCAGCCCCAGCATTTT. Residues: CASSLGTGDHQPQHF.